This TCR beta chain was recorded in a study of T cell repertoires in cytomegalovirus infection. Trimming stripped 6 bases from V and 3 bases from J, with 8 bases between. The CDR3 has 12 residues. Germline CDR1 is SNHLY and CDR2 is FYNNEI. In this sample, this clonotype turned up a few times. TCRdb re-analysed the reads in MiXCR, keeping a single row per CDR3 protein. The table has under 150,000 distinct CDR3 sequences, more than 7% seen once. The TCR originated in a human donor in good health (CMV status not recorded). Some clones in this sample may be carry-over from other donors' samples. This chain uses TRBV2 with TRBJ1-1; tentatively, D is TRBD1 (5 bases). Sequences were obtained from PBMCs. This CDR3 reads CASRAGDTEAFF. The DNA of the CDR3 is TGTGCCAGCAGGGCGGGGGACACTGAAGCTTTCTTT.